This T cell receptor (beta chain) was identified during a study of cytomegalovirus exposure and HLA in healthy donors. Both 60 Vbeta primers and 13 Jbeta primers went into the PCR. TCRdb's copy holds only in-frame clones and misses some; the assay was immunoSEQ multiplex PCR. This sample has about 170,000 clones, with around 80% found just once. Germline V gene data show CDR1 as LGHNT and CDR2 as FRNRAP. The CDR3 runs to 14 residues. The V segment lost 6 bases and the J segment 5 bases; nucleotides outside the gene matches: 5. V is TRBV12-5 and J is TRBJ2-5, with 11 nucleotides matching TRBD2. The material sequenced was PBMCs. The TCR sequence derives from a woman between 45 and 60 years old in good health and CMV-seropositive. The CDR3 nucleotides are TGTGCTAGTGGCCTGACTAGCGGGAAGGAGACCCAGTACTTC. The encoded protein is CASGLTSGKETQYF.